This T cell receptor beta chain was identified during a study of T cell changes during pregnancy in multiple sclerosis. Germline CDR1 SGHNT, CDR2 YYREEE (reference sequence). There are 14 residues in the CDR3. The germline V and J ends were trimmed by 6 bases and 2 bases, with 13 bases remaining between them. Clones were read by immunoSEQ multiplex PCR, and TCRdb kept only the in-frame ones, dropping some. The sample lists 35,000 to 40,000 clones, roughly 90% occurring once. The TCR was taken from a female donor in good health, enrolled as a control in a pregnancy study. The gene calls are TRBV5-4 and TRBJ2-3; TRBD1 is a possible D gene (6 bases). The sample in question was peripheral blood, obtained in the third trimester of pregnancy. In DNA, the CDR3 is TGTGCCAGCACCTTAAGGGGGATCACAGATACGCAGTATTTT. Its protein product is CASTLRGITDTQYF. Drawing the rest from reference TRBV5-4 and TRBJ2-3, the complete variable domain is ETGVTQSPTHLIKTRGQQVTLRCSSQSGHNTVSWYQQALGQGPQFIFQYYREEENGRGNFPPRFSGLQFPNYSSELNVNALELDDSALYLCASTLRGITDTQYFGPGTRLTVL.